The rows below give T cell receptor beta chains drawn from one sample of a study of blood T cells in healthy people across ages. TCRdb analysed the 5' RACE reads with MiXCR anew, one entry per CDR3 protein. The sample contains 850,000 or so distinct CDR3 sequences, around 26% of which appear only once. Material for sequencing was blood. The receptor set was obtained from a woman of 80 years or more in good health. Both conserved end residues are part of each CDR3. A D gene is named only where the DNA matches it firmly. Only part of the rows carry a size: once, few, many, or a class if the clone is expanded.

clone size	D gene	V gene	J gene	CDR3 protein	CDR3 DNA
few	-	TRBV7-8	TRBJ2-2	CASSLHLEPSNPTGELFF	TGTGCCAGCAGCTTACACTTGGAGCCTTCTAATCCCACCGGGGAGCTGTTTTTT
many	-	TRBV6-5	TRBJ1-1	CASTLGRWTEAFF	TGTGCCAGCACACTAGGAAGGTGGACTGAAGCTTTCTTT
-	TRBD2	TRBV7-2	TRBJ2-1	CASSRGTSGGSYNEQFF	TGTGCCAGCAGCCGCGGGACTAGCGGGGGCTCTTACAATGAGCAGTTCTTC
many	-	TRBV14	TRBJ2-7	CASSQDQGFYEQYF	TGTGCCAGCAGCCAAGATCAGGGATTCTACGAGCAGTACTTC
-	TRBD2	TRBV6-2/TRBV6-3	TRBJ2-1	CATKLRGRMWNEQFF	TGCGCCACCAAGTTGCGGGGGAGAATGTGGAATGAGCAGTTCTTC
-	-	TRBV10-3	TRBJ2-3	CAISELLQGGTDTQYF	TGTGCCATCAGTGAGCTGTTACAGGGGGGGACAGATACGCAGTATTTT
-	TRBD1	TRBV2	TRBJ2-2	CASKGTDYTGELFF	TGTGCCAGCAAGGGGACAGACTACACCGGGGAGCTGTTTTTT
-	TRBD1	TRBV20-1	TRBJ1-5	CSAPTGGRGNQPQHF	TGCAGTGCTCCGACAGGGGGTCGAGGCAATCAGCCCCAGCATTTT
few	-	TRBV20-1	TRBJ1-6	CSARDLNSPLHF	TGCAGTGCTAGAGATCTAAATTCACCCCTCCACTTT
-	TRBD2	TRBV6-5	TRBJ2-1	CASTQGGSEQFF	TGTGCCAGCACTCAGGGAGGGAGTGAGCAGTTCTTC
many	-	TRBV7-2	TRBJ1-2	CASSLDGFYGYTF	TGTGCCAGCAGCTTAGACGGCTTCTATGGCTACACCTTC
-	-	TRBV3-1	TRBJ1-5	CASSHWTVQPQHF	TGTGCCAGCAGCCATTGGACAGTGCAGCCCCAGCATTTT
few	-	TRBV6-5	TRBJ2-2	CASSYSSEKNTGELFF	TGTGCCAGCAGTTACTCTTCGGAGAAGAACACCGGGGAGCTGTTTTTT
many	TRBD2	TRBV7-2	TRBJ2-3	CASRPGLAGGSFTDTQYF	TGTGCCAGCAGACCTGGACTAGCGGGGGGCTCCTTCACAGATACGCAGTATTTT
many	-	TRBV7-6	TRBJ1-4	CASSFTGKATNEKLFF	TGTGCCAGCAGCTTCACGGGGAAAGCAACTAATGAAAAACTGTTTTTT
-	-	TRBV10-3	TRBJ2-7	CAISESAGASYEQYF	TGTGCCATCAGTGAGAGCGCGGGGGCGTCCTACGAGCAGTACTTC
few	TRBD1	TRBV19	TRBJ1-5	CASTRGGISNQPQHF	TGTGCCAGTACCAGGGGGGGTATTAGCAATCAGCCCCAGCATTTT
many	-	TRBV20-1	TRBJ2-3	CSASRPGATDTQYF	TGCAGTGCTAGTCGACCCGGGGCCACAGATACGCAGTATTTT
few	-	TRBV27	TRBJ1-1	CASSLKSTGWTEAFF	TGTGCCAGCAGTTTAAAGAGTACAGGGTGGACTGAAGCTTTCTTT
many	TRBD1	TRBV12-3/TRBV12-4	TRBJ2-1	CASSVDRDRHNEQFF	TGTGCCAGCAGCGTCGACAGGGATAGACACAATGAGCAGTTCTTC
many	TRBD1	TRBV5-6	TRBJ2-1	CASSFFEPGQGWFF	TGTGCCAGCAGCTTTTTCGAACCCGGACAGGGGTGGTTCTTC
few	-	TRBV27	TRBJ1-5	CASSLGGSERNQPQHF	TGTGCCAGCAGTTTGGGGGGGAGCGAACGCAATCAGCCCCAGCATTTT
-	TRBD2	TRBV16	TRBJ2-5	CASSQASGGTRGEQYF	TGTGCCAGCAGCCAAGCTAGCGGGGGGACACGTGGGGAGCAGTACTTC
many	TRBD1	TRBV6-2/TRBV6-3	TRBJ2-3	CASRHVAGGADTQYF	TGTGCCAGCAGACATGTAGCAGGGGGCGCAGATACGCAGTATTTT
many	-	TRBV27	TRBJ1-2	CASSFRPGTGFAGYTF	TGTGCCAGCAGTTTTCGCCCCGGGACCGGGTTTGCTGGCTACACCTTC
-	-	TRBV7-9	TRBJ2-7	CASSFPGSYEQYF	TGTGCCAGCAGCTTTCCAGGATCCTACGAGCAGTACTTC
few	-	TRBV5-1	TRBJ1-1	CASSFSGSTEAFF	TGCGCCAGCAGCTTTTCAGGGAGCACTGAAGCTTTCTTT
few	-	TRBV7-9	TRBJ2-5	CASSLGSGMGETQYF	TGTGCCAGCAGCTTAGGGTCAGGTATGGGAGAGACCCAGTACTTC
many	-	TRBV4-2	TRBJ2-5	CASSQEARETQYF	TGTGCCAGCAGCCAAGAAGCGCGCGAGACCCAGTACTTC
-	-	TRBV6-2/TRBV6-3	TRBJ2-7	CASSYSTSGGSEQYF	TGTGCCAGCAGTTACTCGACTTCTGGAGGGTCCGAGCAGTACTTC
many	TRBD1	TRBV20-1	TRBJ2-3	CSAETGVIADTQYF	TGCAGTGCTGAGACAGGGGTAATCGCAGATACGCAGTATTTT
few	-	TRBV21-1	TRBJ1-2	CASSKKVARDRTRYTF	TGTGCCAGCAGCAAGAAAGTCGCTCGGGACAGGACGAGGTACACCTTC
many	TRBD1	TRBV5-1	TRBJ2-7	CASSLQGDYEQYF	TGCGCCAGCAGCCTACAGGGGGACTACGAGCAGTACTTC
-	TRBD1	TRBV29-1	TRBJ1-2	CSVPTTRTGYDGYTF	TGCAGCGTACCTACTACTCGGACAGGGTATGATGGCTACACCTTC
many	TRBD1	TRBV7-6	TRBJ1-2	CASSLQTGQNYGYTF	TGTGCCAGCAGCCTCCAGACAGGGCAGAACTATGGCTACACCTTC
-	-	TRBV4-2	TRBJ1-1	CAGSQDPLSMNTEAFF	TGTGCCGGCAGCCAAGACCCGCTTTCCATGAACACTGAAGCTTTCTTT
-	-	TRBV18	TRBJ2-4	CASSPQKESTPNHIQYF	TGTGCCAGCTCACCCCAGAAGGAGTCGACACCGAACCACATTCAGTACTTC
few	-	TRBV19	TRBJ2-1	CASSGGVSYNEQFF	TGTGCCAGTAGTGGGGGCGTCTCCTACAATGAGCAGTTCTTC
many	TRBD2	TRBV20-1	TRBJ2-5	CSAREGLAGGAETQYF	TGCAGTGCTAGAGAGGGACTAGCGGGGGGGGCGGAGACCCAGTACTTC
-	TRBD1	TRBV5-4	TRBJ2-1	CASRPQGARYNEQFF	TGTGCCAGCAGACCACAGGGGGCGCGCTACAATGAGCAGTTCTTC
many	-	TRBV3-1	TRBJ2-5	CASSEGTIAETQYF	TGTGCCAGCTCCGAAGGCACAATTGCCGAGACCCAGTACTTC
-	TRBD2	TRBV7-2	TRBJ2-2	CASSFRGGAGTGELFF	TGTGCCAGCAGCTTCCGCGGGGGGGCCGGGACCGGGGAGCTGTTTTTT
many	-	TRBV12-3/TRBV12-4	TRBJ1-2	CASTKDYGYTF	TGTGCCAGCACCAAGGACTATGGCTACACCTTC
-	TRBD1	TRBV14	TRBJ2-2	CASSQVSGQGNTGELFF	TGTGCCAGCAGCCAAGTGTCGGGACAGGGTAACACCGGGGAGCTGTTTTTT
many	-	TRBV7-2	TRBJ1-5	CASSLHAGVGQPQHF	TGTGCCAGCAGCTTACACGCAGGGGTGGGGCAGCCCCAGCATTTT
many	TRBD1	TRBV7-2	TRBJ2-4	CASSPDRGLAKNIQYF	TGTGCCAGCAGCCCGGACAGGGGTCTAGCCAAAAACATTCAGTACTTC
-	-	TRBV18	TRBJ2-1	CASSPRETQFF	TGTGCCAGCTCACCACGGGAGACCCAGTTCTTC
many	-	TRBV28	TRBJ2-7	CASSLRANRDYEQYF	TGTGCCAGCAGTTTAAGGGCCAACAGGGACTACGAGCAGTACTTC
few	-	TRBV20-1	TRBJ1-2	CSARDIGPETRSNYGYTF	TGCAGTGCTAGAGATATTGGGCCCGAGACAAGGTCTAACTATGGCTACACCTTC
-	TRBD2	TRBV5-1	TRBJ2-3	CACSSWLAGGHSPSTDTQYF	TGCGCCTGCAGCTCGTGGCTAGCGGGGGGCCACTCCCCTAGCACAGATACGCAGTATTTT